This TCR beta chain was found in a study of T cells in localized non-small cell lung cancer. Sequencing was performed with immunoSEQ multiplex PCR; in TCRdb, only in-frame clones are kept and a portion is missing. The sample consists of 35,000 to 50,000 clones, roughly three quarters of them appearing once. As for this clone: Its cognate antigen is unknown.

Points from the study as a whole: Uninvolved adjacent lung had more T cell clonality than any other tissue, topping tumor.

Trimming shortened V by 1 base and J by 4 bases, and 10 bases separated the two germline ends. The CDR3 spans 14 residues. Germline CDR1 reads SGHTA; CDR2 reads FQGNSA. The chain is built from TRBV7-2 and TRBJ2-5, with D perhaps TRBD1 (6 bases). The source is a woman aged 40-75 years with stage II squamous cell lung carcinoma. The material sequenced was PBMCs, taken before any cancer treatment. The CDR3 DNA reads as TGTGCCAGCAGCTTAGACCAGGGGCGAGAGACCCAGTACTTC. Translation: CASSLDQGRETQYF.